One sample yielded the 7 T cell receptor beta chains listed below, sequenced in a study of blood T cell repertoires in COVID-19. Here immunoSEQ multiplex PCR was the method, and the copy in TCRdb shows in-frame clones only, minus some. This table holds fewer than 80,000 clones, about nine tenths found once. The specimen was peripheral blood. All receptors derive from a human donor in a cohort sampled during active COVID-19.

The chain uses TRBV7-2 and TRBJ2-5, with D possibly TRBD1 on 6 matching bases. Germline-derived CDR1 and CDR2 are SGHTA and FQGNSA. With 5 bases removed from V and 2 bases from J, the gap between germline ends came to 15 bases. This CDR3 comprises 15 residues. The CDR3: CASSPSSGQQETQYF. CDR3 nucleotides: TGTGCCAGCAGCCCGAGTTCCGGACAGCAAGAGACCCAGTACTTC.

The chain joins TRBV9 to TRBJ1-2; weak D call: TRBD1 (6 bases). Deletions cut 0 bases from V and 8 bases from J, with 14 bases between. The CDR3 has 14 residues. Looked up from germline, CDR1 is SGDLS and CDR2 is YYNGEE. The CDR3 here is CASSVVSGGHGYTF. In DNA, the CDR3 is TGTGCCAGCAGCGTAGTATCGGGGGGGCACGGCTACACCTTC.

The gene calls are TRBV30 and TRBJ1-1, with 11 nucleotides matching TRBD1. With 7 bases clipped from V and 6 bases from J, the junction kept 4 bases outside the gene matches. This CDR3 comprises 12 residues. Germline-derived CDR1 and CDR2 are GTSNPN and SVGIG (reference sequence). The DNA for the CDR3 is TGTGCCTACCGGGACAGGGGGTCTGAAGCTTTCTTT. Protein product: CAYRDRGSEAFF.

This clone was seen only once. The chain recombines TRBV13 with TRBJ2-7; 8 nucleotides match TRBD2. The CDR3 contains 14 residues. The junction had 3 bases not matched to a gene; V was cut back by 3 bases and J by 2 bases. Germline loops: CDR1 PRHDT, CDR2 FYEKMQ (reference sequence). As DNA, the CDR3 is TGTGCCAGCAGCTTTTGGACTAGCACCTACGAGCAGTACTTC. Translating it yields CASSFWTSTYEQYF.

This chain joins TRBV19 and TRBJ2-1, with 10 bases that match TRBD2. There are 16 residues in the CDR3. In germline, CDR1 is LNHDA, CDR2 SQIVND (reference sequence). V lost 6 bases and J lost 5; bases outside the gene matches: 10. CDR3 region: CASSPAGTSVNNEQFF. The CDR3 bases are TGTGCCAGTAGCCCCGCCGGGACTAGCGTTAACAATGAGCAGTTCTTC.

The chain employs TRBV7-9 and TRBJ1-5, with TRBD1 matching 7 bases. The CDR3 is 16 residues long. The V and J ends lost 5 bases and 2 bases, in that order; junction bases with no gene match: 9. Per germline, CDR1 SEHNR and CDR2 FQNEAQ (reference sequence). For the CDR3, the DNA is TGTGCCAGCAGCCCTCCCACAGGGGTGGGCAATCAGCCCCAGCATTTT. This sequence encodes CASSPPTGVGNQPQHF.

The chain has TRBV6-6 and TRBJ2-5; D is possibly TRBD2 (6 bases). V gave up 6 bases and J gave up 10 bases, with 15 bases separating them. CDR1 and CDR2 (germline): MNHNY, SVGAGI (reference sequence). This CDR3 contains 12 residues. DNA of the CDR3: TGTGCCAGCAGCTATCGGACGGGGGACCAGTACTTC. Translation: CASSYRTGDQYF.